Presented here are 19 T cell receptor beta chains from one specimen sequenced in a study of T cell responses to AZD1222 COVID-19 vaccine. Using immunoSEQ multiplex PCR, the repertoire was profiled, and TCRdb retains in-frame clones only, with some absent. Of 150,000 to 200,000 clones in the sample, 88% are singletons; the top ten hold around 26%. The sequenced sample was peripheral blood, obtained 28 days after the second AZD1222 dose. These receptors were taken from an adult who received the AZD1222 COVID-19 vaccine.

CDR3 nucleotides: TGTGCCACCAGCACCCCCCAGGGGATGGCTTTCTTT. Its translation is CATSTPQGMAFF. The gene calls are TRBV15 and TRBJ1-1; possible D gene TRBD1, 6 bases. CDR1 is LNHNV, CDR2 YYDKDF, per germline (reference sequence). V lost 4 bases, J lost 11 bases, and 14 bases lay in between. The CDR3 sequence is 12 residues long.

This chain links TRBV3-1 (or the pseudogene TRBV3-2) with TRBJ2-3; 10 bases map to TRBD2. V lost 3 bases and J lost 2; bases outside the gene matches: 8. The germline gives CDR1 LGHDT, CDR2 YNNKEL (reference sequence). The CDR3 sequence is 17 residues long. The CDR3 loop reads CASSHLPGLAYTDTQYF. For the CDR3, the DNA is TGTGCCAGCAGCCATTTACCGGGACTAGCGTACACAGATACGCAGTATTTT.

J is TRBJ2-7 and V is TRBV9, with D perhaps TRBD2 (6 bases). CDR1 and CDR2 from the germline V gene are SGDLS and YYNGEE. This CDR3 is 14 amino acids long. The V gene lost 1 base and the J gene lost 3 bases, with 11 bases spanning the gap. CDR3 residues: CASSVYQGGYEQYF. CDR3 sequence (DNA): TGTGCCAGCAGCGTATATCAGGGAGGCTACGAGCAGTACTTC.

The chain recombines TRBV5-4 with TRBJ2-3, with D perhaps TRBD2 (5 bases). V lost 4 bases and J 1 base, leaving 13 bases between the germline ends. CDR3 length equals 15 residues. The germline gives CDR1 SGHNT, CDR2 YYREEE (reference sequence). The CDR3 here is CASSGGLAGTDTQYF. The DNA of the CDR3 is TGTGCCAGCAGCGGCGGGCTAGCCGGCACAGATACGCAGTATTTT.

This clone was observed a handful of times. As DNA, the CDR3 is TGTGCCAGCAGCTTAGCGGTATCAAGGGTGAGGACGGGGAATTCACCCCTCCACTTT. It encodes CASSLAVSRVRTGNSPLHF. The chain employs TRBV7-2 and TRBJ1-6; the D is unclear. The CDR3 has 19 residues. V lost 0 bases to trimming and J lost 7 bases, with 22 bases between them. Germline assignment: CDR1 SGHTA and CDR2 FQGNSA. The full variable domain, its missing parts supplied by reference TRBV7-2 and TRBJ1-6, is GAGVSQSPSNKVTEKGKDVELRCDPISGHTALYWYRQSLGQGLEFLIYFQGNSAPDKSGLPSDRFSAERTGGSVSTLTIQRTQQEDSAVYLCASSLAVSRVRTGNSPLHFGNGTRLTVT.

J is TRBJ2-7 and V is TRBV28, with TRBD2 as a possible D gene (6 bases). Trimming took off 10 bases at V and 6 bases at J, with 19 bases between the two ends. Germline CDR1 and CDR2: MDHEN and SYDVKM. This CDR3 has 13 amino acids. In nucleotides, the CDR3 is TGTGCCACCGAAGGAGCGGGCCCTCTCGAGCAGTACTTC. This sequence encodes CATEGAGPLEQYF.

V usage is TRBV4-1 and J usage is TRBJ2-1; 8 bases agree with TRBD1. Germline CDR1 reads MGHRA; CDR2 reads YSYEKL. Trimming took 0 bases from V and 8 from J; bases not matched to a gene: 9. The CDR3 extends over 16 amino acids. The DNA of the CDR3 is TGCGCCAGCAGCCAAGAGGGACAGGTTAGGGTCGATGAGCAGTTCTTC. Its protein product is CASSQEGQVRVDEQFF.

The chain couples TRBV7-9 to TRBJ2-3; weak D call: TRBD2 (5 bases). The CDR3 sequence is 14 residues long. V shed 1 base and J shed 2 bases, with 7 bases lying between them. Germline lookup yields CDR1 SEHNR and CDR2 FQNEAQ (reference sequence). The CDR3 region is CASSLGRSTDTQYF. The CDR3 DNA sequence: TGTGCCAGCAGCTTAGGGAGGTCCACAGATACGCAGTATTTT.

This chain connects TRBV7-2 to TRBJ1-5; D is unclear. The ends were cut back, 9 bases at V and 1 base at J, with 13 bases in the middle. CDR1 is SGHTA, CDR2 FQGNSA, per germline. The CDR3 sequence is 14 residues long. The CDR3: CASQLSHSNQPQHF. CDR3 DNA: TGTGCCAGTCAGCTTAGTCACAGCAATCAGCCCCAGCATTTT.

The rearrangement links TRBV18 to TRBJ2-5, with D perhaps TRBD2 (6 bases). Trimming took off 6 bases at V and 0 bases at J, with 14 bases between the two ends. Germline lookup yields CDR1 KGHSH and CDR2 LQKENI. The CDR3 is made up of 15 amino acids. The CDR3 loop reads CASSPGLSYQETQYF. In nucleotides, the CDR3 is TGTGCCAGCTCCCCGGGACTGTCGTACCAAGAGACCCAGTACTTC. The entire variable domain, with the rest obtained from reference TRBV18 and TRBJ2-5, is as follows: NAGVMQNPRHLVRRRGQEARLRCSPMKGHSHVYWYRQLPEEGLKFMVYLQKENIIDESGMPKERFSAEFPKEGPSILRIQQVVRGDSAAYFCASSPGLSYQETQYFGPGTRLLVL.

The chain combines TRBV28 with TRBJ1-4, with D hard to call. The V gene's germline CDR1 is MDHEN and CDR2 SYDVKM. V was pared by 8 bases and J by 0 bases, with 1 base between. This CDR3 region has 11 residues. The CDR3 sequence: CASATNEKLFF. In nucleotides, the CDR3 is TGTGCCAGCGCAACTAATGAAAAACTGTTTTTT.

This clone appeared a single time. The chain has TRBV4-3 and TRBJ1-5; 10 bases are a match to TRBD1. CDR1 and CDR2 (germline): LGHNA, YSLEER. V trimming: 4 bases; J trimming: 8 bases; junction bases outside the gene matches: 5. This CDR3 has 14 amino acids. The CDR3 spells CASSRGQGGEPQHF. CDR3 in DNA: TGCGCCAGCAGCCGCGGACAGGGGGGAGAGCCCCAGCATTTT.

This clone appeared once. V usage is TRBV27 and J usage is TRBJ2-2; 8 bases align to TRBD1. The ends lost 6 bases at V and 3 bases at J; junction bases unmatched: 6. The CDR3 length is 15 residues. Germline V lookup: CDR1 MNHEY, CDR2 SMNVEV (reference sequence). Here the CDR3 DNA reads TGTGCCAGCAGGAAGGGGGACAGGTACACCGGGGAGCTGTTTTTT. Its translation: CASRKGDRYTGELFF.

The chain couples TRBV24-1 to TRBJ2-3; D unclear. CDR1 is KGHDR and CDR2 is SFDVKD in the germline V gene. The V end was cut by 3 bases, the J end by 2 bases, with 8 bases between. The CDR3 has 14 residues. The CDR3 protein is CATSDPRPTDTQYF. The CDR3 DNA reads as TGTGCCACCAGTGATCCGCGGCCCACAGATACGCAGTATTTT.

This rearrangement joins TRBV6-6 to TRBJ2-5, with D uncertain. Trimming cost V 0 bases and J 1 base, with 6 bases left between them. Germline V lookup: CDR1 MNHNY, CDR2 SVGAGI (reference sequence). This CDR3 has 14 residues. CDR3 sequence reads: CASSYSAVQETQYF. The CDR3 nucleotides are TGTGCCAGCAGTTACTCGGCAGTCCAAGAGACCCAGTACTTC.

DNA for the CDR3: TGTGCCAGCAGCGAACACCGGGAAATTGAAGCTTTCTTT. Translated: CASSEHREIEAFF. The genes are TRBV7-2 and TRBJ1-1, with unresolved D. Deletions cut 5 bases from V and 7 bases from J, with 14 bases between. CDR3 length equals 13 residues. Germline CDR1 reads SGHTA; CDR2 reads FQGNSA.

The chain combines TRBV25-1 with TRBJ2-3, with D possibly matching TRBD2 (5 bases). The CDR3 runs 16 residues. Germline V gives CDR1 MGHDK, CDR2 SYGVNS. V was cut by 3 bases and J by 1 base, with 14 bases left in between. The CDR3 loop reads CASSDPREMGTDTQYF. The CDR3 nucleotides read TGTGCCAGCAGTGATCCGAGGGAGATGGGCACAGATACGCAGTATTTT.

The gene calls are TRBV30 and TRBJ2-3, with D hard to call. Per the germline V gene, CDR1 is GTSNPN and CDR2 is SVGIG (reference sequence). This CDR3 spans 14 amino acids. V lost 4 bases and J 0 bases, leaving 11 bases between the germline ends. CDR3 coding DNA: TGTGCCTGGACCAGAGAAGTTAGCACAGATACGCAGTATTTT. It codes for CAWTREVSTDTQYF.

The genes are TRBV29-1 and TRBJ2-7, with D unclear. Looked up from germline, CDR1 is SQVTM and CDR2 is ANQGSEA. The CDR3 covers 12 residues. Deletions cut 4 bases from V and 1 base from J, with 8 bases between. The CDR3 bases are TGCAGCGTTGTTTTAATTTCCTACGAGCAGTACTTC. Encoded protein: CSVVLISYEQYF.